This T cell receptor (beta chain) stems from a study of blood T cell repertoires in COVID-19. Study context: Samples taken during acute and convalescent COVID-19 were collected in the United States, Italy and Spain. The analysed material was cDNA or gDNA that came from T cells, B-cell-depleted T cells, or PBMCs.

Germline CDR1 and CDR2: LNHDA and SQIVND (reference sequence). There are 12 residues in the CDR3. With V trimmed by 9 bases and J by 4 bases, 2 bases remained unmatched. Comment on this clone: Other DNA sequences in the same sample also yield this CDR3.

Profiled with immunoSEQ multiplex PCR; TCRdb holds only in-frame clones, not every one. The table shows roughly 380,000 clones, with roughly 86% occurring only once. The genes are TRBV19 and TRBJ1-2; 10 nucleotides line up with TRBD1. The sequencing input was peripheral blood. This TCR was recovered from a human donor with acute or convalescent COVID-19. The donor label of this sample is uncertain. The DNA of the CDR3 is TGTGCCAGCCGGGACAGGGGCTATGGCTACACCTTC. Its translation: CASRDRGYGYTF.